This TCR beta chain was sequenced in a study of cytotoxic CD8 clonotypes in ibrutinib-treated CLL. Study context: Responses: approximately 25 partial, 2 complete; after median roughly 68 months, around 15 stayed remitted, around twelve progressed. When averaged across all of the samples, the counts came to roughly 250,000 productive templates and tens of thousands of productive rearrangements. Points from the study as a whole: Treatment left the uncommon public clonotypes either contracted or stable in frequency.

Within the sample, this clone is medium-sized. Its specificity is not known. TCRdb's copy holds only in-frame clones and misses some; the assay was immunoSEQ multiplex PCR. Here the sample spans tens of thousands of clones, approximately 70% being singletons. Trimming shortened V by 6 bases and J by 0 bases, and 16 bases separated the two germline ends. Germline assignment: CDR1 MNHEY and CDR2 SMNVEV (reference sequence). The length of the CDR3 is 16 residues. The J gene is TRBJ2-3, the V gene TRBV27, with D unclear. The input for sequencing was PBMCs, taken after 12 months of ibrutinib treatment. The origin of this receptor is a human donor with chronic lymphocytic leukemia. The CDR3 nucleotides are TGTGCCAGCAGGAATTCCCCCGGCAGAAGCACAGATACGCAGTATTTT. This translates into CASRNSPGRSTDTQYF.